Shown below are 20 T cell receptor beta chains from a single sample sequenced in a study of blood T cell repertoires in COVID-19. Repertoires were generated with immunoSEQ multiplex PCR, while TCRdb's copy carries only in-frame clones and drops some. The data show some 290,000 clones, more than 85% seen once. The sequenced sample consisted of peripheral blood. These receptors were collected from a young man with active or convalescent COVID-19.

The J gene is TRBJ2-5, the V gene TRBV2, with 12 bases identical to TRBD2. Germline CDR1 reads SNHLY; CDR2 reads FYNNEI. The CDR3 sequence is 17 residues long. V was clipped by 6 bases and J by 2 bases; unmatched bases: 10. CDR3 DNA sequence: TGTGCCAGCAGAGGACTAGCGGGACTAGCGGGTCAAGAGACCCAGTACTTC. It translates to CASRGLAGLAGQETQYF. Full variable domain (rest looked up from reference TRBV2 and TRBJ2-5): EPEVTQTPSHQVTQMGQEVILRCVPISNHLYFYWYRQILGQKVEFLVSFYNNEISEKSEIFDDQFSVERPDGSNFTLKIRSTKLEDSAMYFCASRGLAGLAGQETQYFGPGTRLLVL.

The CDR3 bases are TGTGCCAGCAGCCTTTTTACAGGGGGCTGGGAGCAGTTCTTC. It yields the protein CASSLFTGGWEQFF. The chain uses TRBV14 and TRBJ2-1; the match to TRBD1 covers 9 bases. CDR3 length equals 14 residues. The V and J ends lost 4 bases and 10 bases, in that order; junction bases with no gene match: 8. Germline CDR1 and CDR2: SGHDN and FVKESK.

This clone was counted a few times. The chain uses TRBV3-1 (or the pseudogene TRBV3-2) and TRBJ2-2; 8 nucleotides align to TRBD2. V gave up 0 bases and J gave up 5 bases; unmatched junction bases: 5. The CDR3 contains 16 residues. Germline CDR1 LGHDT, CDR2 YNNKEL (reference sequence). The CDR3 bases are TGTGCCAGCAGCCAAGATGCGAGCGGGAGTACCGGGGAGCTGTTTTTT. As protein: CASSQDASGSTGELFF.

The CDR3: CAAGREEGYNEQFF. The DNA of the CDR3 is TGTGCCGCCGGGCGCGAGGAGGGATACAATGAGCAGTTCTTC. The V and J genes are TRBV30 and TRBJ2-1, with D possibly TRBD2 on 6 matching bases. Germline V gives CDR1 GTSNPN, CDR2 SVGIG (reference sequence). This CDR3 has 14 residues. Trimming removed 8 bases at V and 4 bases at J, with 18 bases between. Full variable domain (outside the CDR3, taken from reference TRBV30 and TRBJ2-1): SQTIHQWPATLVQPVGSPLSLECTVEGTSNPNLYWYRQAAGRGLQLLFYSVGIGQISSEVPQNLSASRPQDRQFILSSKKLLLSDSGFYLCAAGREEGYNEQFFGPGTRLTVL.

The chain uses TRBV7-9 and TRBJ2-3, with D perhaps matching TRBD2 (5 bases). Germline V gives CDR1 SEHNR, CDR2 FQNEAQ (reference sequence). The CDR3 loop spans 16 amino acids. V dropped 3 bases and J dropped 2 bases, with 15 bases sitting between them. The CDR3 sequence is CASSFGEGGDTDTQYF. CDR3 DNA: TGTGCCAGCAGCTTCGGCGAGGGTGGGGACACAGATACGCAGTATTTT.

The count of this clone is one. The gene calls are TRBV5-6 and TRBJ2-7; 11 nucleotides align to TRBD1. The CDR3 contains 14 residues. In germline, CDR1 is SGHDT, CDR2 YYEEEE. Trimming at V came to 2 bases and at J to 6 bases, leaving 4 bases not matched to a gene. The CDR3 DNA sequence: TGTGCCAGCAGCTTCCCGGGACAGGGGGGCGAGCAGTACTTC. This encodes CASSFPGQGGEQYF.

A single count supports this clone. The rearrangement joins TRBV6-2 or TRBV6-3 to TRBJ2-1; maybe TRBD1 (7 bases). V shed 7 bases and J shed 9 bases, with 22 bases lying between them. Germline CDR1 is MNHEY and CDR2 is SVGEGT. This CDR3 contains 15 residues. The CDR3 sequence: CASNPTGEVYGEQFF. DNA of the CDR3: TGTGCCAGCAACCCAACAGGGGAGGTGTATGGTGAGCAGTTCTTC.

J is TRBJ2-1 and V is TRBV4-3, with 7 nucleotides matching TRBD2. The CDR3 runs to 14 residues. Trimming took 5 bases from V and 10 from J; bases not matched to a gene: 11. Per germline, CDR1 LGHNA and CDR2 YSLEER. CDR3 nucleotide sequence: TGCGCCAGCAGCGAAAGCGGGGTCGGTGGGGAGCAGTTCTTC. Translation: CASSESGVGGEQFF.

CDR3 amino acids: CASSLMGSRIEVNTEAFF. DNA of the CDR3: TGTGCCAGCAGTTTAATGGGGAGCCGGATCGAGGTGAACACTGAAGCTTTCTTT. The V call is TRBV28, the J call TRBJ1-1; D unresolved. CDR3 length equals 18 residues. The V end lost 2 bases, the J end lost 0 bases, and 19 bases lay between the germline ends. Looked up from germline, CDR1 is MDHEN and CDR2 is SYDVKM.

V and J are TRBV30 and TRBJ2-7; D is uncertain. Trimming cost V 1 base and J 3 bases, with 16 bases left between them. There are 15 residues in the CDR3. Per germline, CDR1 GTSNPN and CDR2 SVGIG (reference sequence). CDR3 DNA sequence: TGTGCCTGGAGTGCCCAACCCCCCTTCGGCTACGAGCAGTACTTC. Its translation is CAWSAQPPFGYEQYF.

The sample holds one count of this clone. Distinct nucleotide sequences in the sample also encode this CDR3. The rearrangement joins TRBV6-1 to TRBJ2-3; D is perhaps TRBD2 (6 bases). Germline loops: CDR1 MNHNS, CDR2 SASEGT. The CDR3 extends over 14 amino acids. The V end lost 1 base, the J end lost 4 bases, and 9 bases lay between the germline ends. Here the CDR3 DNA reads TGTGCCAGCAGTGAAGGGACGGGGGCAGATACGCAGTATTTT. This gives the protein CASSEGTGADTQYF.

The V call is TRBV18, the J call TRBJ2-1, with D uncertain. Per germline, CDR1 KGHSH and CDR2 LQKENI. V was cut by 3 bases and J by 6 bases, with 12 bases left in between. CDR3 length: 14 residues. The CDR3 sequence is CASSPSSLPNEQFF. The CDR3, as DNA: TGTGCCAGCTCACCGTCGAGCCTCCCCAATGAGCAGTTCTTC. Complete variable domain (other parts from reference TRBV18 and TRBJ2-1): NAGVMQNPRHLVRRRGQEARLRCSPMKGHSHVYWYRQLPEEGLKFMVYLQKENIIDESGMPKERFSAEFPKEGPSILRIQQVVRGDSAAYFCASSPSSLPNEQFFGPGTRLTVL.

This clone was observed a handful of times. The CDR3 DNA sequence: TGTGCCAGCAGCCCGGGACATCAGACAGATACGCAGTATTTT. Its translation: CASSPGHQTDTQYF. The rearrangement joins TRBV7-3 to TRBJ2-3; TRBD1 is a possible D gene (6 bases). The CDR3 sequence is 14 residues long. V lost 5 bases to trimming and J lost 3 bases, with 12 bases between them. Germline values: CDR1 SGHTA, CDR2 FQGTGA.

The V gene is TRBV14, the J gene TRBJ2-7; TRBD1 matches at 9 bases. Germline-derived CDR1 and CDR2 are SGHDN and FVKESK. Losses at the gene ends were 3 bases for V and 1 base for J; bases not matched to a gene: 4. The CDR3 extends over 15 amino acids. The CDR3 sequence: CASSQPGQGSYEQYF. CDR3 DNA: TGTGCCAGCAGCCAGCCGGGACAGGGATCCTACGAGCAGTACTTC.

This chain joins TRBV27 and TRBJ1-1, with D perhaps matching TRBD1 (5 bases). This CDR3 comprises 14 residues. Germline V CDR1 and CDR2: MNHEY, SMNVEV (reference sequence). The V end was cut by 1 base, the J end by 3 bases, with 9 bases between. The CDR3 bases are TGTGCCAGCAGTTTATGGCCGGGGGACACTGAAGCTTTCTTT. Amino acid sequence: CASSLWPGDTEAFF.

This clone is categorized as medium-sized (0.01 to 0.1%). The rearrangement joins TRBV6-5 to TRBJ2-1; TRBD1 is a possible D gene (6 bases). CDR1 and CDR2 (germline): MNHEY, SVGAGI. V was trimmed by 6 bases and J by 4 bases, leaving 13 bases between them. The CDR3 consists of 14 residues. Here the CDR3 reads CASSLTGYYNEQFF. The CDR3 DNA reads TGTGCCAGCAGCCTTACAGGGTATTACAATGAGCAGTTCTTC.

This chain uses TRBV19 with TRBJ1-5; D is undetermined. The CDR3 is 13 residues long. V gave up 5 bases and J gave up 11 bases, with 16 bases separating them. The V gene's germline CDR1 is LNHDA and CDR2 SQIVND (reference sequence). In DNA, the CDR3 is TGTGCCAGTAGTCCCCGGCGGTTGGAGACCCAGCATTTT. This encodes CASSPRRLETQHF. The full variable domain, rest sourced from reference TRBV19 and TRBJ1-5, is DGGITQSPKYLFRKEGQNVTLSCEQNLNHDAMYWYRQDPGQGLRLIYYSQIVNDFQKGDIAEGYSVSREKKESFPLTVTSAQKNPTAFYLCASSPRRLETQHFGDGTRLSIL.

The chain couples TRBV18 to TRBJ1-4, with D unresolved. CDR3 length: 16 amino acids. From germline, CDR1 is KGHSH and CDR2 LQKENI. V was pared by 8 bases and J by 4 bases, with 20 bases between. The DNA of the CDR3 is TGTGCCAGCCGGCTGGGCAAAGGCGAGTTTAATGAAAAACTGTTTTTT. The encoded protein is CASRLGKGEFNEKLFF.

The chain has TRBV5-1 and TRBJ1-1, with D unclear. CDR1 is SGHRS, CDR2 YFSETQ, per germline. The CDR3 runs 16 residues. The ends were cut back, 4 bases at V and 3 bases at J, with 19 bases in the middle. This CDR3 reads CASSPRADLAHTEAFF. CDR3 coding DNA: TGCGCCAGCAGCCCGAGGGCGGATTTAGCGCACACTGAAGCTTTCTTT.

The genes are TRBV4-1 and TRBJ2-3; tentatively, D is TRBD1 (6 bases). Germline-derived CDR1 and CDR2 are MGHRA and YSYEKL. The CDR3 runs to 13 residues. The V gene lost 3 bases and the J gene lost 4 bases, with 8 bases spanning the gap. CDR3 DNA sequence: TGCGCCAGCAGCCATGAGGGGGCAGATACGCAGTATTTT. Translation: CASSHEGADTQYF.